The 5 T cell receptor beta chains presented below share a single source sample, sequenced in a study of shared clonotypes between healthy human individuals. Assay used: immunoSEQ multiplex PCR; TCRdb lists only in-frame clones, some missing. The sample has approximately 530,000 clones; around 95% are singletons. Sample: naive CD4+ T cells sorted from blood. The sample's subset: CD45RA+ positively selected. These receptors came from a woman in her twenties or thirties in good health.

J is TRBJ2-7 and V is TRBV5-1; 7 bases match TRBD2. There are 16 residues in the CDR3. The V and J ends lost 0 bases and 6 bases, in that order; junction bases with no gene match: 12. Germline V CDR1 and CDR2: SGHRS, YFSETQ. As DNA, the CDR3 is TGCGCCAGCAGCTTGGGGGTGGCGAGCGGGGTTGTCGAGCAGTACTTC. Translating it yields CASSLGVASGVVEQYF.

The rearrangement uses TRBV7-9 and TRBJ2-1; 9 nucleotides line up with TRBD2. Trimming cost V 3 bases and J 8 bases; bases outside gene matches: 8. Germline V gives CDR1 SEHNR, CDR2 FQNEAQ (reference sequence). This CDR3 is 15 amino acids long. The chain's CDR3 is CASSFIAGEEDEQFF. DNA for the CDR3: TGTGCCAGCAGCTTTATAGCGGGAGAAGAAGATGAGCAGTTCTTC.

This sequence joins TRBV27 and TRBJ2-7, with a weak D call TRBD2 (5 bases). CDR1 and CDR2 (germline): MNHEY, SMNVEV (reference sequence). CDR3 length: 14 amino acids. The V and J ends lost 6 bases and 4 bases respectively, with 16 bases between them. CDR3 in DNA: TGTGCCAGCAGGGGGAGCGGCCGTCGGTACGAGCAGTACTTC. Its translation is CASRGSGRRYEQYF.

The chain employs TRBV28 and TRBJ1-1; D is uncertain. The CDR3 spans 12 residues. Germline CDR1 and CDR2: MDHEN and SYDVKM. Trimming removed 3 bases at V and 7 bases at J, with 9 bases between. CDR3 sequence: CASSLFADEAFF. In DNA form, the CDR3 reads TGTGCCAGCAGTTTGTTTGCAGATGAAGCTTTCTTT.

This chain links TRBV10-3 with TRBJ1-1; D is unclear. Trimming removed 5 bases from V and 0 bases from J, with 4 bases in between. Germline V CDR1 and CDR2: ENHRY, SYGVKD. This CDR3 is built from 12 residues. Here the CDR3 DNA reads TGTGCCATCAGTACCATGAACACTGAAGCTTTCTTT. The encoded protein is CAISTMNTEAFF.